Presented here are 2 T cell receptor beta chains from one specimen sequenced in a study of blood T cell repertoires in COVID-19. Method: immunoSEQ multiplex PCR; TCRdb's copy keeps in-frame clones and lacks some. The repertoire holds roughly 350,000 clones, with roughly 85% as singletons. The sequenced material came from peripheral blood. All receptors derive from a woman between 18 and 29 years old with acute or convalescent COVID-19.

The chain carries TRBV6-5 and TRBJ2-5, with D possibly matching TRBD2 (5 bases). V lost 6 bases, J lost 0 bases, and 14 bases lay in between. The CDR3 is made up of 15 amino acids. Germline CDR1 and CDR2: MNHEY and SVGAGI. The CDR3 DNA reads TGTGCCAGCAGGACTACTCGGCGGAACCAAGAGACCCAGTACTTC. Translated, it gives CASRTTRRNQETQYF.

CDR3 bases: TGCGCCAGCAGCTGGGGGACTGTACAAGAGACCCAGTACTTC. This codes for CASSWGTVQETQYF. The chain combines TRBV5-1 with TRBJ2-5, with D tentatively TRBD2 (6 bases). Trimming removed 3 bases at V and 2 bases at J, with 11 bases between. Germline CDR1 SGHRS, CDR2 YFSETQ. The CDR3 spans 14 residues.